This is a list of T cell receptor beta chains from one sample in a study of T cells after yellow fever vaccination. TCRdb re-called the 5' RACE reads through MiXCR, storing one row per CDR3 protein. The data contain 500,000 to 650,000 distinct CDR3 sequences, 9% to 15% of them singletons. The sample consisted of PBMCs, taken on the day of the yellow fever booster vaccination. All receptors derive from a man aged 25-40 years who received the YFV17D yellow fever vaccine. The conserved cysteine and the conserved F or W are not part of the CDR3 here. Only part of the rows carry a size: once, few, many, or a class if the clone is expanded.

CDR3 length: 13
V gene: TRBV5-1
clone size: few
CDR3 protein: ASSLEGGWYTEAF

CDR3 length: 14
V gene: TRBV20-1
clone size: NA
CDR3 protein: SAKTSGSKPTGELF

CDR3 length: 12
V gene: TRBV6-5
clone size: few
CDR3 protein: ASSYRDRGHTQY

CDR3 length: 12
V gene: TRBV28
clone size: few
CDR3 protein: ASTGAERTDTQY

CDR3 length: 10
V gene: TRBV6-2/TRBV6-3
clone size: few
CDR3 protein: ASSNRHYEQY

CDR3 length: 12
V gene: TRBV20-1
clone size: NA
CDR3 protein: SGRTSGNIYEQY

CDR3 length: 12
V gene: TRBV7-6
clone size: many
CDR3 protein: ASSFLGTEETQY

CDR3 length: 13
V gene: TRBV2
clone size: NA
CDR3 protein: ASDAGQRSTDTQY

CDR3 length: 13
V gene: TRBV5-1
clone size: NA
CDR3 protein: ASSTTGGGRDEQF

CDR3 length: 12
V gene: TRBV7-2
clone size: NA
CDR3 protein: ASSSTSTTGELF

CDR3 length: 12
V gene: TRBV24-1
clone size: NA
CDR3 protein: ATSDSRTGNTQY

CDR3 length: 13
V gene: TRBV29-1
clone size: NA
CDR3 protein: SVEGARGGADTQY

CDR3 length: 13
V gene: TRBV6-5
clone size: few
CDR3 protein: ASSYVGGLSYEQY

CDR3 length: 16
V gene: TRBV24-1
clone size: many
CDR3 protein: ATSDTSGLGGGTDTQY

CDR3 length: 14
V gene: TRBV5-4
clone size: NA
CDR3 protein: ASSVTTQGSYNEQF

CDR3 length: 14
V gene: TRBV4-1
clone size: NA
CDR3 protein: ASSQEGTRSYNEQF

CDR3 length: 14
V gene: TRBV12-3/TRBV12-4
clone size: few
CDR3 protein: ASSLISGYSYNEQF

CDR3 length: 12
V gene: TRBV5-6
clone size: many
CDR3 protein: ASSYRDANEKLF

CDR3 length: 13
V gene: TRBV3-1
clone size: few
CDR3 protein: ASSQGWAKNTEAF

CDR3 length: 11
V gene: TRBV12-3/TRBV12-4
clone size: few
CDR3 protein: ASSIRQGYEQY

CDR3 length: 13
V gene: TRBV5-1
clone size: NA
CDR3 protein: ASSLQGGGKNIQY

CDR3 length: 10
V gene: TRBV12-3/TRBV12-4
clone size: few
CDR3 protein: ASRSIDNEQF

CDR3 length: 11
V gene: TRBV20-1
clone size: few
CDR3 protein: SAQDYSNQPQH

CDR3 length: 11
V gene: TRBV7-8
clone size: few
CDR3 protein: ASSLSLVAIQY

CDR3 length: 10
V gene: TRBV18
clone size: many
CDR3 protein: ASSGSRYEQY

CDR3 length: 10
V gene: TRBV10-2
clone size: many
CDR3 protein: ASTGTGNEQY

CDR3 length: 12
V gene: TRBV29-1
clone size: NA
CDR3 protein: SAGRGGVGNEQF

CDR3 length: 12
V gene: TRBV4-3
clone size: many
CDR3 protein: ASSQVPVTGELF

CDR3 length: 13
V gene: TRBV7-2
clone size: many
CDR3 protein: ASKDDPAILGEQY

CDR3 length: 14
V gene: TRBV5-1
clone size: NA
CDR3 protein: ASSLDAAGEVYGYT

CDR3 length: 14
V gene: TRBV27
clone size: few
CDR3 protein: ASSTTGIPNTGELF

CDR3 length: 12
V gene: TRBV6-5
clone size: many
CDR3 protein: ASSYLGSTGELF

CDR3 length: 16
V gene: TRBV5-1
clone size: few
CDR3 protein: ASSRQPGQRTQFYEQY

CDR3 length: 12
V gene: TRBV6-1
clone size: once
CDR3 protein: ASTLPGHTYEQY

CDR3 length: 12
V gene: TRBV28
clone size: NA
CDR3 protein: ASSPPSRNTEAF

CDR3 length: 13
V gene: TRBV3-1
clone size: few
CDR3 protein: ASSQGASGGDLKF

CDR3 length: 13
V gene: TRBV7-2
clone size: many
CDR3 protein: ASSLEVAGNNEQF

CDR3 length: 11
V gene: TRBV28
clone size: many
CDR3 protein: ASSGSPYNEQF

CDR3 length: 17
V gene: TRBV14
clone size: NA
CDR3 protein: ASSQDPYLATAAADTQY

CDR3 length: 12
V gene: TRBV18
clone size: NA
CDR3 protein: ASSPRGLENEQF

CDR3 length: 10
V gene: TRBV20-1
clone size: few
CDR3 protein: SAESGDQPQH

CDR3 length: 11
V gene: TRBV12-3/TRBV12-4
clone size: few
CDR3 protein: ASTYSGANVLT

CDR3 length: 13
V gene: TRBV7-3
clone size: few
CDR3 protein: ASSPRTGREDEQF

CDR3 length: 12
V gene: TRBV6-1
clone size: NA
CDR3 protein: ASSPAGQGLEAF

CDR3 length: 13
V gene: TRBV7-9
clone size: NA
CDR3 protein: ASSGQGKTRGEAF

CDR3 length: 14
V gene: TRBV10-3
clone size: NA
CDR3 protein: AISDVEGSAVYIQY

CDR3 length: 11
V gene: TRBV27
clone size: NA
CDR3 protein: ASRPGHGHEQF

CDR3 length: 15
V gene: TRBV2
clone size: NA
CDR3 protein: ASLRPGPNFVRGGYT

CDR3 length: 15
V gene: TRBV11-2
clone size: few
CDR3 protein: ASSLSLAPNLMETQY

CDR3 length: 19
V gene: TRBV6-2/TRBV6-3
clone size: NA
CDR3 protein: ASSRHYGTGRVGPAKNIQY

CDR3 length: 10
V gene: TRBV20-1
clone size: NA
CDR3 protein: SAPRQNYGYT

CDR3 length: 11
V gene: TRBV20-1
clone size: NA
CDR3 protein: SARRPGAGELF

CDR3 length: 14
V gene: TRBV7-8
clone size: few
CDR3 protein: ASSPRSIRAAGELF